This T cell receptor (beta chain) is from a study of spatial heterogeneity in lung cancer. Overall study findings and caveats: It was found that expanded intratumoral alpha and beta TCR counts tracked tumor mutation counts.

The V segment lost 3 bases and the J segment 5 bases; nucleotides outside the gene matches: 6. Germline CDR1 and CDR2: SGDLS and YYNGEE. The CDR3 is 15 amino acids. Time point specified: sample taken at primary tumor resection. Unsorted whole RNA from tumor, nontumor lung or frozen PBMC underwent sequencing. MiXCR, run by TCRdb on the 5' RACE reads, gives a single entry per CDR3 protein. The sample has thousands of distinct CDR3 sequences, roughly 3.5% seen once. At least ten counts were recorded for this clonotype. What it recognizes is unknown. This sequence was found in a male donor with early-stage non-small cell lung cancer. Sequenced material: lung tumor tissue, taken at surgery. The V call is TRBV9, the J call TRBJ2-3, with 10 bases matching TRBD2. The chain's CDR3 is CASSALSGRLDTQYF. DNA for the CDR3: TGTGCCAGCAGCGCTCTTAGCGGGAGGTTAGATACGCAGTATTTT.